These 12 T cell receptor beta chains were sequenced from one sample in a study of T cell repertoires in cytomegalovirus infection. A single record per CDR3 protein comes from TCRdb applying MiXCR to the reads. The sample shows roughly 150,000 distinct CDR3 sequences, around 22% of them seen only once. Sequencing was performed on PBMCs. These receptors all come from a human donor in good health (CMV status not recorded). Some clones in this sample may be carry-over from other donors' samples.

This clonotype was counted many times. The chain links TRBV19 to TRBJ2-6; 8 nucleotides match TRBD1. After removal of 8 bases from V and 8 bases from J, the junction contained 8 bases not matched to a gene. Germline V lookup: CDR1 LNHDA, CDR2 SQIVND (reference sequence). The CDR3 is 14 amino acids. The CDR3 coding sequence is TGTGCCAGTTACGGACGGACAGGGACCAACGTCCTGACTTTC. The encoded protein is CASYGRTGTNVLTF.

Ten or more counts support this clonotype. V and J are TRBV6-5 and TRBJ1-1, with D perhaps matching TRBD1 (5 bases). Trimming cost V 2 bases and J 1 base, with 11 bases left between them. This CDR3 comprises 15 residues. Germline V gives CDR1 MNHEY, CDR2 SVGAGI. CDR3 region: CASSYRGSGNTEAFF. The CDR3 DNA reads TGTGCCAGCAGTTACAGGGGCTCGGGGAACACTGAAGCTTTCTTT.

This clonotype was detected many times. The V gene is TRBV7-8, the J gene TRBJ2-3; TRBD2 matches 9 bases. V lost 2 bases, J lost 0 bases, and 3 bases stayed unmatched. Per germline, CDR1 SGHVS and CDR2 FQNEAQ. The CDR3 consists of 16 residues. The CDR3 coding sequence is TGTGCCAGCAGCTTACAGCGGGGGGTGAGCACAGATACGCAGTATTTT. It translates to CASSLQRGVSTDTQYF.

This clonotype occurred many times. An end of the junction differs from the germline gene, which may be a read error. CDR3 DNA: TGTGCCAGCAGCTTAAACTCCAACGAGCAGTACTTC. It is translated as CASSLNSNEQYF. This rearrangement joins TRBV7-2 to TRBJ2-7; D uncertain. Germline V gene lookup returns CDR1 SGHTA and CDR2 FQGNSA. CDR3 length: 12 residues.

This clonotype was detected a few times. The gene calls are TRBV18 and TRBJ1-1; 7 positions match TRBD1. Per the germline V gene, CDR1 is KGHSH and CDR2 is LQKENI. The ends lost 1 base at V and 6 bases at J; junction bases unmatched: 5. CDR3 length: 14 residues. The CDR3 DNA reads TGTGCCAGCTCACCACAGGGGGCGGTCGCTGAAGCTTTCTTT. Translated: CASSPQGAVAEAFF. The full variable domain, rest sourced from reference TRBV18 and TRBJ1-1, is NAGVMQNPRHLVRRRGQEARLRCSPMKGHSHVYWYRQLPEEGLKFMVYLQKENIIDESGMPKERFSAEFPKEGPSILRIQQVVRGDSAAYFCASSPQGAVAEAFFGQGTRLTVV.

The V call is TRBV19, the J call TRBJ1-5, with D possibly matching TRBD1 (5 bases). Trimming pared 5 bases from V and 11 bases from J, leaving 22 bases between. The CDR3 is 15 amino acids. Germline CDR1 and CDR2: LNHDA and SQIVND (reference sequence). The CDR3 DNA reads TGTGCCAGTAGTGTTCGGGACTCCCCCAATCGGTCCCAGCATTTT. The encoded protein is CASSVRDSPNRSQHF.

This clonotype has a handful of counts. The CDR3 DNA sequence: TGTGCCAGCAGCCTTAGCGGGAGTAACAACGAGCAGTACTTC. Translation: CASSLSGSNNEQYF. The V call is TRBV7-6, the J call TRBJ2-7, with 9 bases matching TRBD2. Germline trimming cut 5 bases from V and 5 bases from J; bases unmatched to any gene: 7. The CDR3 totals 14 residues. Germline-derived CDR1 and CDR2 are SGHVS and FNYEAQ.

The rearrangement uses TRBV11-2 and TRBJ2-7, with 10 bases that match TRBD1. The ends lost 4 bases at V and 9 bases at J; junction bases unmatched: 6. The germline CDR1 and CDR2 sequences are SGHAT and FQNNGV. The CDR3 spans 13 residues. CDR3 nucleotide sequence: TGTGCCAGCAGCTGGACAGGGGGAGACGTGCAGTACTTC. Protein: CASSWTGGDVQYF.

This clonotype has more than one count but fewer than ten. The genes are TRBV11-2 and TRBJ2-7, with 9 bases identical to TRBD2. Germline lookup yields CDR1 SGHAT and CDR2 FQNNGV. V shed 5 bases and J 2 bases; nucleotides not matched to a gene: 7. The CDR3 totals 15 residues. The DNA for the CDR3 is TGTGCCAGCAGCCTCTCGCGACTAGCGGCCTACGAGCAGTACTTC. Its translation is CASSLSRLAAYEQYF.

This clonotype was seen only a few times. The CDR3 loop reads CASSYLQGSGETQYF. The CDR3 nucleotides are TGTGCCAGCAGTTACCTCCAGGGGTCCGGAGAGACCCAGTACTTC. The chain recombines TRBV6-2 or TRBV6-3 with TRBJ2-5; the D gene is possibly TRBD1 (6 bases). The CDR3 loop spans 15 amino acids. The ends were cut back, 2 bases at V and 4 bases at J, with 14 bases in the middle. Germline V CDR1 and CDR2: MNHEY, SVGEGT.

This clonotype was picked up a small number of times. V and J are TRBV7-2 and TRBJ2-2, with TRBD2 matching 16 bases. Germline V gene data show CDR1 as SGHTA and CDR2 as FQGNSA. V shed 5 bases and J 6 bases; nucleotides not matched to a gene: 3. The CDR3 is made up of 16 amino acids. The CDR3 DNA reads TGTGCCAGCAGCAGGGGACTAGCGGGAGGGGCCGGGGAGCTGTTTTTT. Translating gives CASSRGLAGGAGELFF.

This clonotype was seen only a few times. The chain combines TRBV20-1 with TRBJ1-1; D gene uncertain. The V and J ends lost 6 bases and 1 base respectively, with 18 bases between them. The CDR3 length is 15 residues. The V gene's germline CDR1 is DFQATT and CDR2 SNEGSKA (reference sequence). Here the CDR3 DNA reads TGCAGTGCCCTGGAGGGCGAATTTGCGAACACTGAAGCTTTCTTT. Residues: CSALEGEFANTEAFF.